This TCR beta chain emerged from a study of Ad26.COV2.S vaccination and SARS-CoV-2 variants. Overall study context: Donor was one of the participants in the Ad26.COV2.S arm of the COV1001 trial. The authors gave Ad26.COV2.S intramuscularly, either once or twice 56 days apart.

Between the trimmed V and J ends, which lost 6 bases and 4 bases, there was a span of 13 bases. Germline V gene lookup returns CDR1 SQVTM and CDR2 ANQGSEA. The CDR3 runs 13 residues. Treatment here: some 20 received Ad26.COV2.S at low or high dose, single or two shots; 5 received placebo; per-sample allocation not given. Day 63 following the first vaccine or placebo injection was when the samples were taken. Aged 18-55 years, donor was enrolled in Boston around 2020. The table came from immunoSEQ multiplex PCR; TCRdb's copy has only in-frame clones and leaves some out. The data hold around 250,000 clones, with 87% observed a single time. Notes on this clone: Its antigen is as yet unknown.

Study-level findings and limits: The placebo group had lower spike-specific TCR breadth than the vaccine recipients did.

This specimen consisted of peripheral blood, obtained in a trial of Ad26.COV2.S vaccine versus placebo. The chain has TRBV29-1 and TRBJ2-4; a weak D match, TRBD1 (5 bases). This TCR derives from a person aged 18-60 years who received the Ad26.COV2.S COVID-19 vaccine or a placebo. The CDR3 region is CSVSRQKKNIQYF. In DNA form, the CDR3 reads TGCAGCGTCTCTCGACAGAAGAAAAACATTCAGTACTTC.